This T cell receptor (beta chain) was sequenced in a study of T cell responses to AZD1222 COVID-19 vaccine. A single count supports this clone. No antigen is known for it. Study conclusions and caveats: Researchers report vaccine-associated CD4 TCRs spanning spike, with dominance at 160-218 and 743-854. Repertoire sampling happened only post peak T cell response.

The CDR3 is made up of 15 amino acids. The ends were cut back, 4 bases at V and 6 bases at J, with 16 bases in the middle. Germline V gene lookup returns CDR1 SNHLY and CDR2 FYNNEI. The repertoire was sequenced with immunoSEQ multiplex PCR; TCRdb's copy has only in-frame clones and lacks some. The sample gives just under 150,000 clones, 86% of which show up once; around 5.1% is in the top ten. The TCR sequence derives from an adult who received the AZD1222 COVID-19 vaccine. The chain is built from TRBV2 and TRBJ1-5; possibly TRBD1 for D (5 bases). The sequencing used peripheral blood, collected 28 days after the second AZD1222 dose. The CDR3 is CASSGALGGGQPQHF. The DNA of the CDR3 is TGTGCCAGCAGTGGGGCTTTGGGGGGAGGTCAGCCCCAGCATTTT.